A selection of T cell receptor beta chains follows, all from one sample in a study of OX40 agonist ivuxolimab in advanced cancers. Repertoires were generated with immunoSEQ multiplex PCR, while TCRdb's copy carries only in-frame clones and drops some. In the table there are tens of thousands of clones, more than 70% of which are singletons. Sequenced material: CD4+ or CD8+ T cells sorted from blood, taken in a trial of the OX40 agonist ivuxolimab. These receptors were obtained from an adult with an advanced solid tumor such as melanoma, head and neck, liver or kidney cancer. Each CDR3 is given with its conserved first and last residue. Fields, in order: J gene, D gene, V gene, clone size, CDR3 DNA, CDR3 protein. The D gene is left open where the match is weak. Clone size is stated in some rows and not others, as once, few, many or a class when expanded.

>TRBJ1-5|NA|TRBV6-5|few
TGTGCCAGCAGGGGGGGACATTCCGGCCCCCAGCATTTT
CASRGGHSGPQHF
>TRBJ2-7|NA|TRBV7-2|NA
TGTGCCAGCAGCTTAGCAGGAGTCAGGGGGGCCGAGCAGTACTTC
CASSLAGVRGAEQYF
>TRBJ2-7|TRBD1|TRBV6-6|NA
TGTGCCAGCAGTTCTCAACAGGGGTCGCTCGAGCAGTACTTC
CASSSQQGSLEQYF
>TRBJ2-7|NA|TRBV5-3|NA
TGTGCCAGAAGCTTGGGACTAGGCTCCTACGAGCAGTACTTC
CARSLGLGSYEQYF
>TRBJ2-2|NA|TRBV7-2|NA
TGTGCCAGCAGCCGAAGTGGGTTGAACACCGGGGAGCTGTTTTTT
CASSRSGLNTGELFF
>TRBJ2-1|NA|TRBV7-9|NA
TGTGCCAGCAGCCCCAACCTCAGGGTACACAATGAGCAGTTCTTC
CASSPNLRVHNEQFF
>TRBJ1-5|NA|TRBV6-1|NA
TGTGCCAGCACCCGATCGGGCGCCAATCAGCCCCAGCATTTT
CASTRSGANQPQHF
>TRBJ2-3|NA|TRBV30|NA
TGTGCCTGGAGTGTAGGTGGGCAGAACACAGATACGCAGTATTTT
CAWSVGGQNTDTQYF
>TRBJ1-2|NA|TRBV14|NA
TGTGCCAGCAGCGGACGACGGTCCTATGGCTACACCTTC
CASSGRRSYGYTF
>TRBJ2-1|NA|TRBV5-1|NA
TGCGCCAGCAGCCCTTCCCCGGGCCACAATGAGCAGTTCTTC
CASSPSPGHNEQFF
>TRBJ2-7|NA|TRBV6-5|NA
TGTGCCAGCAGGAGCGGAGGCACCTACGAGCAGTACTTC
CASRSGGTYEQYF
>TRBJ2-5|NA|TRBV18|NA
TGTGCCAGCTCCGGGGACCGAGCCTTCCAAGAGACCCAGTACTTC
CASSGDRAFQETQYF
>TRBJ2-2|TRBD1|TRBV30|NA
TGTGCCTGGGCGACAGGGTTCGGGGAGCTGTTTTTT
CAWATGFGELFF
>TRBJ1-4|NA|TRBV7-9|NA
TGTGCCAGCAGCCTTAAGGGGGGGAGTGCAACTAATGAAAAACTGTTTTTT
CASSLKGGSATNEKLFF
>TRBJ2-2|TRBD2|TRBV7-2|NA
TGTGCCAGCAGCTCGGGACTAGCGGCAAACACCGGGGAGCTGTTTTTT
CASSSGLAANTGELFF
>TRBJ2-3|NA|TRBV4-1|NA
TGCGCCAGCAGAAACTTGGACTTATTCACAGATACGCAGTATTTT
CASRNLDLFTDTQYF
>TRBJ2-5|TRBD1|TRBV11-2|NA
TGTGCCAGCAGCCGGGGTGCAGGGGGCGGAGAGACCCAGTACTTC
CASSRGAGGGETQYF
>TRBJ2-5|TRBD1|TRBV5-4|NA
TGTGCCAGCAGTCTGACGGGACAGCTTCAAGAGACCCAGTACTTC
CASSLTGQLQETQYF
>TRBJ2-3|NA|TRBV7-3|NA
TGTGCCAGCAGCTTACCTAGCCCGAAAGGCACAGATACGCAGTATTTT
CASSLPSPKGTDTQYF
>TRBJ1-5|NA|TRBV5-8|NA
TGTGCCAGCAGCTTGAGGGTTACCGGGCATAGCAATCAGCCCCAGCATTTT
CASSLRVTGHSNQPQHF
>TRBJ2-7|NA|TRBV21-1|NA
TGTGCCAGCAGCAAGGGGACTAGCCCAACCATACCCCTTAGGGACGAGCAGTACTTC
CASSKGTSPTIPLRDEQYF
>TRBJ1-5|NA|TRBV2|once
TGTGCCAGCAGTACACGAGGGGGCAATCAGCCCCAGCATTTT
CASSTRGGNQPQHF
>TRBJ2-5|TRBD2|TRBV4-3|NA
TGCGCCAGCAGCCAAGTAGGAGCGGGAGGGGGAGAGACCCAGTACTTC
CASSQVGAGGGETQYF
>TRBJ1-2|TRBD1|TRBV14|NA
TGTGCCAGCAGCCGGGGGACAGGGTCGGGAGGCTACACCTTC
CASSRGTGSGGYTF
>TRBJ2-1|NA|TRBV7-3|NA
TGTGCCAGCAGCTTATTGGCCCACCACCCTTACAATGAGCAGTTCTTC
CASSLLAHHPYNEQFF
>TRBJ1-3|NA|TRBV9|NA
TGTGCCAGCAGCGTAGGCGGAGGACGCACCAACACCATATATTTT
CASSVGGGRTNTIYF
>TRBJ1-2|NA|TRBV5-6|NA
TGTGCCAGCAGCCCTGTGACGAACTATGGCTACACCTTC
CASSPVTNYGYTF
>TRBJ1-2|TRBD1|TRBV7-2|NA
TGTGCCAGCAGCTTCACAGGGGGAGTTGTTGGCTACACCTTC
CASSFTGGVVGYTF
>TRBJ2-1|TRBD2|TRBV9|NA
TGTGCCAGCAGCGTAGAGGGGGTAGCGGGAGTCAATGAGCAGTTCTTC
CASSVEGVAGVNEQFF
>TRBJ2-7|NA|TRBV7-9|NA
TGTGCCAGCAGCTTAGCGAGGACAGCCTTTGCCTACGAGCAGTACTTC
CASSLARTAFAYEQYF
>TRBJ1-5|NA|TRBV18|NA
TGTGCCAGCTCACCCGCAGGGCCCAATCAGCCCCAGCATTTT
CASSPAGPNQPQHF